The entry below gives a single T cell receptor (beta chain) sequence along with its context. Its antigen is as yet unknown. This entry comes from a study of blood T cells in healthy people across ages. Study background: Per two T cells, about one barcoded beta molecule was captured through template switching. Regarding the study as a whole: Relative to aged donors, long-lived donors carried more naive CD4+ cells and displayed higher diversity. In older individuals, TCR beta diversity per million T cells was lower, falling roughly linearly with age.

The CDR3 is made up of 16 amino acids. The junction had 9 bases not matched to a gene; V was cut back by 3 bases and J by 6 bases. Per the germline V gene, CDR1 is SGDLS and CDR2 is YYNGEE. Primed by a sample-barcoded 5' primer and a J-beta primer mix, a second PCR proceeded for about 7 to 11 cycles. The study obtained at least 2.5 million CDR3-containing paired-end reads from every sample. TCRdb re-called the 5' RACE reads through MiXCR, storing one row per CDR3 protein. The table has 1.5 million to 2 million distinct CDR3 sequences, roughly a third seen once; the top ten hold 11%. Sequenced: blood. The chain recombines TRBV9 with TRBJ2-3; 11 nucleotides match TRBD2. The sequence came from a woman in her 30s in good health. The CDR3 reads CASSAYIAGGPDTQYF. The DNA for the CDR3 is TGTGCCAGCAGCGCCTATATAGCGGGGGGGCCCGATACGCAGTATTTT.